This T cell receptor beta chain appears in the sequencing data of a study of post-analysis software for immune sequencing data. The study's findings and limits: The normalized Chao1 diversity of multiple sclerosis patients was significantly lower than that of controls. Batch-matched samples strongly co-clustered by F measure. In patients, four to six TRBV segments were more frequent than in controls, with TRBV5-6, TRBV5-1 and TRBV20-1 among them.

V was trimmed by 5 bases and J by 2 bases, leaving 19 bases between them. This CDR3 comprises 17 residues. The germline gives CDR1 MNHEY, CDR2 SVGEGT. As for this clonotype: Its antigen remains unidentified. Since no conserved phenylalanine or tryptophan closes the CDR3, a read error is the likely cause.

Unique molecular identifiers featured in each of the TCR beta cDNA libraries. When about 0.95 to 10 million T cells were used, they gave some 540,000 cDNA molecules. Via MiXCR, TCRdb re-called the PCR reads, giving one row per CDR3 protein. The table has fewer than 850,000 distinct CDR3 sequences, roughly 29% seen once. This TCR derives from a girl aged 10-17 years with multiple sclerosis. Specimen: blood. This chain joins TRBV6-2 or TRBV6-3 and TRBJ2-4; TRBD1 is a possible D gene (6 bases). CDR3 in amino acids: CASSTQQGWKSKNIQYV. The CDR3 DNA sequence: TGTGCCAGCAGTACCCAACAGGGTTGGAAGTCCAAAAACATTCAGTACGTC.